The 21 T cell receptor beta chains listed next were all sequenced from one sample in a study of cytomegalovirus exposure and HLA in healthy donors (dated 2017 in TCRdb). Receptors were amplified or captured by the immunoSEQ multiplex PCR assay. For the multiplex PCR, a mixture combining 60 forward primers for TCR Vbeta segments and 13 reverse primers for TCR Jbeta segments was used. TCRdb holds this immuneACCESS table with in-frame rearrangements only. Some clones are missing; in checked studies, unresolved V genes explain under half, and the rest has no known cause. The sample table lists 75,000 to 95,000 clones, about three fifths of them with a count of one. The biggest ten clones account for under 4% of the sample. Material: PBMCs. The receptors here all came from a man aged 25-45 years in good health and CMV-seronegative.

This clone was seen a few times. V gene TRBV19 combines with J gene TRBJ1-2; TRBD1 matches 7 bases. Germline trimming cut 5 bases from V and 4 bases from J; bases unmatched to any gene: 7. Germline-derived CDR1 and CDR2 are LNHDA and SQIVND (reference sequence). The CDR3 loop spans 14 amino acids. CDR3 nucleotide sequence: TGTGCCAGTAGTCAACAGGGGATGGTCTATGGCTACACCTTC. Its protein is CASSQQGMVYGYTF.

The table lists this clone with a few counts. The chain is built from TRBV6-4 and TRBJ2-1; D is unclear. This CDR3 is 13 amino acids long. Germline assignment: CDR1 MRHNA and CDR2 SNTAGT. V was clipped by 4 bases and J by 9 bases, with 13 bases between them. CDR3: CASSVRPLSEQFF. CDR3 in DNA: TGTGCCAGCAGTGTCAGGCCGCTCAGTGAGCAGTTCTTC.

The chain uses TRBV18 and TRBJ2-3; 7 bases are shared with TRBD1. This CDR3 has 15 amino acids. V dropped 6 bases and J dropped 2; count of bases not matched to a gene: 8. The germline V gene has CDR1 KGHSH and CDR2 LQKENI. In nucleotides, the CDR3 is TGTGCCAGCTCTCCTCCCGGGACAGTCACAGATACGCAGTATTTT. Its translation is CASSPPGTVTDTQYF.

The chain joins TRBV27 to TRBJ2-7; TRBD1 agrees at 10 bases. V was pared by 1 base and J by 2 bases, with 2 bases of the junction left unmatched. The CDR3 has 15 residues. Germline V gives CDR1 MNHEY, CDR2 SMNVEV (reference sequence). The CDR3 sequence: CASSLFGTGAYEQYF. The CDR3 nucleotides are TGTGCCAGCAGTTTATTCGGGACAGGGGCCTACGAGCAGTACTTC.

The CDR3 nucleotides are TGTGCCAGCAGGGACAGGGGAGCTGGGCCCCAGCATTTT. It codes for CASRDRGAGPQHF. The chain links TRBV6-1 to TRBJ1-5, with 9 bases matching TRBD1. V shed 6 bases and J 9 bases; nucleotides not matched to a gene: 6. This CDR3 region has 13 residues. In germline, CDR1 is MNHNS, CDR2 SASEGT.

CDR3 region: CASSELAGARYNEQFF. The CDR3 DNA is TGCGCCAGCAGCGAACTAGCGGGGGCCAGATACAATGAGCAGTTCTTC. The rearrangement links TRBV5-1 to TRBJ2-1, with 11 bases that match TRBD2. CDR1 is SGHRS, CDR2 YFSETQ, per germline. V dropped 4 bases and J dropped 4; count of bases not matched to a gene: 7. The CDR3 is 16 amino acids.

The J gene is TRBJ2-1, the V gene TRBV10-2; 10 nucleotides align to TRBD2. The CDR3 totals 16 residues. The junction had 13 bases not matched to a gene; V was cut back by 4 bases and J by 10 bases. The germline gives CDR1 WSHSY, CDR2 SAAADI. The CDR3 DNA reads TGCGCCAGCAGTGGCCTAGCGGGAGAAACGGGGGGGGAGCAGTTCTTC. Translating gives CASSGLAGETGGEQFF.

This chain links TRBV9 with TRBJ2-3, with 8 bases identical to TRBD1. The CDR3 is 15 residues long. The V gene end was trimmed by 1 base and the J gene end by 2 bases; junction bases not matched to a gene: 3. The V gene's germline CDR1 is SGDLS and CDR2 YYNGEE. CDR3 residues: CASSVLQGATDTQYF. Written as DNA, the CDR3 is TGTGCCAGCAGCGTACTGCAGGGGGCCACAGATACGCAGTATTTT.

The gene calls are TRBV5-4 and TRBJ2-1; 9 bases match TRBD2. Trimming at V came to 4 bases and at J to 2 bases, leaving 4 bases not matched to a gene. The V gene's germline CDR1 is SGHNT and CDR2 YYREEE (reference sequence). The CDR3 is 15 residues long. This chain's CDR3 is CASSRTSEPYNEQFF. The CDR3 nucleotides are TGTGCCAGCAGCCGGACTAGCGAACCCTACAATGAGCAGTTCTTC.

V gene TRBV6-1 combines with J gene TRBJ1-2; D not resolved. The CDR3 extends over 13 amino acids. V lost 4 bases and J 4 bases, leaving 10 bases between the germline ends. The V gene's germline CDR1 is MNHNS and CDR2 SASEGT. CDR3 nucleotides: TGTGCCAGCAGTGTGGAACAGACCTATGGCTACACCTTC. It yields the protein CASSVEQTYGYTF.

The V and J genes are TRBV28 and TRBJ2-5, with D possibly matching TRBD1 (6 bases). CDR3 length equals 16 residues. Trimming took off 4 bases at V and 4 bases at J, with 19 bases between the two ends. Germline CDR1 MDHEN, CDR2 SYDVKM. The CDR3 reads CASSSPPGQRRETQYF. The DNA for the CDR3 is TGTGCCAGCAGTTCGCCCCCGGGACAACGACGAGAGACCCAGTACTTC.

The chain combines TRBV6-4 with TRBJ2-1; 8 positions agree with TRBD2. V lost 2 bases to trimming and J lost 0 bases; unmatched junction nucleotides: 0. The V gene's germline CDR1 is MRHNA and CDR2 SNTAGT. The CDR3 is 15 residues long. The CDR3: CASSDAGGSYNEQFF. The CDR3 DNA reads as TGTGCCAGCAGTGACGCGGGGGGCTCCTACAATGAGCAGTTCTTC.

In its sample, this clone was seen once. This chain links TRBV13 with TRBJ2-7; D might be TRBD2 (7 bases). CDR1 and CDR2 (germline): PRHDT, FYEKMQ (reference sequence). This CDR3 spans 15 amino acids. The V gene lost 2 bases and the J gene lost 4 bases, with 15 bases spanning the gap. The CDR3 here is CASSLKGGPLYEQYF. CDR3 sequence (DNA): TGTGCCAGCAGCTTAAAGGGGGGGCCTTTATACGAGCAGTACTTC.

The J gene is TRBJ2-2, the V gene TRBV29-1; 8 nucleotides align to TRBD2. Looked up from germline, CDR1 is SQVTM and CDR2 is ANQGSEA. V lost 6 bases, J lost 4 bases, and 4 bases stayed unmatched. The CDR3 runs to 13 residues. The CDR3 spells CSVGRAVTGELFF. The DNA of the CDR3 is TGCAGCGTCGGGAGGGCGGTCACCGGGGAGCTGTTTTTT.

This clone was seen once. The J gene is TRBJ2-4, the V gene TRBV5-8, with 9 bases that match TRBD2. Trimming at V came to 2 bases and at J to 0 bases, leaving 12 bases not matched to a gene. The germline V gene has CDR1 SGHTS and CDR2 YDEGEE. CDR3 size: 19 residues. This CDR3 reads CASSLIRLAGQLAKNIQYF. In nucleotides, the CDR3 is TGTGCCAGCAGCTTAATCAGGCTAGCGGGGCAACTAGCCAAAAACATTCAGTACTTC. Filled out from reference TRBV5-8 and TRBJ2-4, the complete variable domain reads EAGVTQSPTHLIKTRGQQATLRCSPISGHTSVYWYQQALGLGLQFLLWYDEGEERNRGNFPPRFSGRQFPNYSSELNVNALELEDSALYLCASSLIRLAGQLAKNIQYFGAGTRLSVL.

This clone was seen more than once but under ten times. This chain links TRBV29-1 with TRBJ1-5, with 7 bases aligning to TRBD1. The CDR3 is made up of 13 amino acids. Per germline, CDR1 SQVTM and CDR2 ANQGSEA. V was clipped by 3 bases and J by 9 bases; unmatched bases: 8. CDR3 protein: CSVEIGQAGPQHF. The DNA for the CDR3 is TGCAGCGTTGAGATAGGACAGGCCGGGCCCCAGCATTTT.

With respect to this clone: Since no conserved phenylalanine or tryptophan closes the CDR3, a read error is the likely cause. The chain carries TRBV28 and TRBJ2-7, with D possibly TRBD2 on 5 matching bases. CDR3 length: 13 amino acids. Between the trimmed V and J ends, which lost 4 bases and 3 bases, there was a span of 10 bases. Germline V CDR1 and CDR2: MDHEN, SYDVKM. CDR3 residues: CASSSPAVYEQYL. DNA of the CDR3: TGTGCCAGCAGTTCCCCAGCGGTCTACGAGCAGTACCTC.

DNA of the CDR3: TGTGCCAGCAGTGAGGTGACAGGGGGAAATTCACCCCTCCACTTT. This codes for CASSEVTGGNSPLHF. The chain recombines TRBV6-1 with TRBJ1-6, with 9 bases aligning to TRBD1. This CDR3 is 15 amino acids long. V lost 3 bases to trimming and J lost 7 bases; unmatched junction nucleotides: 4. Germline V lookup: CDR1 MNHNS, CDR2 SASEGT.

This clone was observed a handful of times. This chain joins TRBV7-9 and TRBJ1-1; D unclear. Germline CDR1 SEHNR, CDR2 FQNEAQ (reference sequence). The CDR3 consists of 12 residues. V gave up 2 bases and J gave up 6 bases, with 7 bases separating them. The CDR3 coding sequence is TGTGCCAGCAGCTTAACCTTAGCTGAAGCTTTCTTT. Encoded protein: CASSLTLAEAFF.

This clone was detected a few times. The chain combines TRBV19 with TRBJ1-1; D ambiguous. Looked up from germline, CDR1 is LNHDA and CDR2 is SQIVND (reference sequence). V shed 2 bases and J shed 4 bases, with 11 bases lying between them. CDR3 length: 14 residues. CDR3 sequence: CASSILGLGTEAFF. CDR3 DNA: TGTGCCAGTAGTATACTAGGATTGGGCACTGAAGCTTTCTTT.

In this sample, this clone turned up a few times. V is TRBV10-2 and J is TRBJ2-7; 16 bases agree with TRBD2. With 6 bases clipped from V and 4 bases from J, the junction kept 12 bases outside the gene matches. Per the germline V gene, CDR1 is WSHSY and CDR2 is SAAADI. The CDR3 extends over 18 amino acids. Here the CDR3 reads CASRQGLAGGPGWYEQYF. DNA of the CDR3: TGCGCCAGCAGACAGGGACTAGCGGGGGGGCCGGGTTGGTACGAGCAGTACTTC.